This TCR beta chain was captured in a study of T cells in localized non-small cell lung cancer. Study-level points and caveats: Highest T cell clonality was seen in uninvolved adjacent lung, surpassing that measured in tumor. Density of T cells in blood, when higher, went with longer overall survival. Detection in adjacent lung was observed for a median approximately 52 of the top 100 tumor clones.

Clones were sequenced by immunoSEQ multiplex PCR, and TCRdb holds only the in-frame ones, with some missing. The repertoire consists of about 20,000 clones, with about 90% occurring once and the leading ten covering more than 10%. As regards this clone: The target antigen is unknown.

The CDR3 is 14 residues long. The germline gives CDR1 LNHDA, CDR2 SQIVND (reference sequence). The ends lost 10 bases at V and 8 bases at J; junction bases unmatched: 14. The sample here was PBMCs, taken before any cancer treatment. This TCR derives from a man aged 35 to 70 with stage II squamous cell lung carcinoma. The chain links TRBV19 to TRBJ2-4; 7 nucleotides align to TRBD2. CDR3 loop: CATQMGGNVDIQYF. CDR3 in DNA: TGTGCCACCCAAATGGGAGGGAATGTGGACATTCAGTACTTC.